This T cell receptor (beta chain) comes out of a study of PD-1 blockade in classical Hodgkin lymphoma. About the research overall: Intravenous infusions of nivolumab 3 mg/kg reached patients every 2 weeks.

Time point given: cycle 4 day 1 (C4D1), after around six weeks of nivolumab. Relapse after autologous stem cell transplantation occurred in every patient, and brentuximab vedotin exposure varied. Data came from immunoSEQ multiplex PCR; TCRdb stores just in-frame clones and leaves some out. The sample carries roughly 56,000 clones, roughly 85% recorded once. This clonotype originated in a human donor with classical Hodgkin lymphoma. The sequencing used peripheral blood mononuclear cells (PBMCs), collected before the fourth cycle of nivolumab.

The chain's CDR3 is CASNQGATNTGELFF. CDR3 sequence (DNA): TGCGCCAGCAACCAGGGGGCCACGAACACCGGGGAGCTGTTTTTT. The genes are TRBV5-1 and TRBJ2-2; 8 nucleotides match TRBD1. The junction had 4 bases not matched to a gene; V was cut back by 6 bases and J by 0 bases. Germline V gene sequence: CDR1 SGHRS, CDR2 YFSETQ. The CDR3 contains 15 residues.